Below are 20 T cell receptor beta chains sequenced from a single sample in a study of beta chain features in type 1 diabetes. Isolated RNA was reverse transcribed in full, so expressed TCRB transcripts were sequenced. The protocol was immunoSEQ multiplex PCR, while the TCRdb copy is restricted to in-frame clones and leaves out a portion. The top ten clones hold approximately 0.019% of a sample with under 450,000 clones, approximately 15% of them seen once. Specimen: naive CD4+ T cells from blood. Every receptor here comes from a woman aged 18-29 years in good health.

In this sample, this clone turned up a few times. The V gene is TRBV11-2, the J gene TRBJ2-5, with D unresolved. Per the germline V gene, CDR1 is SGHAT and CDR2 is FQNNGV. The CDR3 totals 13 residues. Between the trimmed V and J ends, which lost 3 bases and 5 bases, there was a span of 10 bases. Written as DNA, the CDR3 is TGTGCCAGCAGCTTTTTTAGTTTTGAGACCCAGTACTTC. This sequence encodes CASSFFSFETQYF.

The chain uses TRBV28 and TRBJ1-2; possibly TRBD1 for D (6 bases). The V end was cut by 2 bases, the J end by 0 bases, with 10 bases between. Germline values: CDR1 MDHEN, CDR2 SYDVKM. The CDR3 extends over 15 amino acids. As DNA, the CDR3 is TGTGCCAGCAGTTTAGCGACAGGCCCTAACTATGGCTACACCTTC. Its protein product is CASSLATGPNYGYTF.

The chain joins TRBV7-3 to TRBJ2-1; 11 positions agree with TRBD2. From germline, CDR1 is SGHTA and CDR2 FQGTGA. This CDR3 contains 16 residues. Trimming cost V 6 bases and J 2 bases; bases outside gene matches: 6. Written as DNA, the CDR3 is TGTGCCAGCAGACAGACTAGCGGGGTTACCTACAATGAGCAGTTCTTC. It codes for CASRQTSGVTYNEQFF.

The V call is TRBV28, the J call TRBJ2-1; 10 bases are a match to TRBD2. Looked up from germline, CDR1 is MDHEN and CDR2 is SYDVKM. The V segment lost 6 bases and the J segment 10 bases; nucleotides outside the gene matches: 12. There are 15 residues in the CDR3. The CDR3 protein is CASSSPGLAFDEQFF. The CDR3, as DNA: TGTGCCAGCAGCTCCCCGGGACTAGCGTTTGACGAGCAGTTCTTC. Variable domain in full (rest from reference TRBV28 and TRBJ2-1): DVKVTQSSRYLVKRTGEKVFLECVQDMDHENMFWYRQDPGLGLRLIYFSYDVKMKEKGDIPEGYSVSREKKERFSLILESASTNQTSMYLCASSSPGLAFDEQFFGPGTRLTVL.

This clone was seen just once. Within the sample, other DNA sequences also encode this same CDR3. The chain couples TRBV30 to TRBJ2-7, with TRBD2 identical over 7 bases. After removal of 0 bases from V and 3 bases from J, the junction contained 2 bases not matched to a gene. The CDR3 has 13 amino acids. Germline assignment: CDR1 GTSNPN and CDR2 SVGIG (reference sequence). The CDR3 region has the DNA TGTGCCTGGAGTGTGGGCGGGAGCTACGAGCAGTACTTC. It codes for CAWSVGGSYEQYF.

This clone was counted a few times. V and J are TRBV20-1 and TRBJ2-7; D is unresolved. Trimming removed 5 bases at V and 4 bases at J, with 9 bases between. The CDR3 covers 11 residues. The germline V gene has CDR1 DFQATT and CDR2 SNEGSKA (reference sequence). The CDR3 here is CSASTRYEQYF. DNA of the CDR3: TGCAGTGCTTCCACTCGTTACGAGCAGTACTTC.

The sample holds a few counts of this clone. This CDR3 is CASSLQGPTDTQYF. CDR3 in DNA: TGTGCCAGTAGTCTTCAGGGCCCCACAGATACGCAGTATTTT. The genes are TRBV19 and TRBJ2-3; tentative D call: TRBD1 (5 bases). V dropped 5 bases and J dropped 2 bases, with 11 bases sitting between them. Germline CDR1 and CDR2: LNHDA and SQIVND (reference sequence). CDR3 length equals 14 residues.

This chain uses TRBV6-5 with TRBJ1-5, with 7 bases aligning to TRBD1. V lost 0 bases and J lost 12; bases outside the gene matches: 8. CDR1 and CDR2 from the germline V gene are MNHEY and SVGAGI. This CDR3 region has 14 residues. CDR3 loop: CASSYSNDRTGQHF. The CDR3 bases are TGTGCCAGCAGTTACTCGAACGATCGGACAGGCCAGCATTTT.

In this sample, this clone turned up a few times. The chain carries TRBV4-3 and TRBJ2-1; D is perhaps TRBD2 (6 bases). Germline-derived CDR1 and CDR2 are LGHNA and YSLEER. Trimming removed 3 bases at V and 4 bases at J, with 16 bases between. The CDR3 spans 16 residues. This CDR3 is CASSHLLARSYNEQFF. The CDR3 nucleotides are TGCGCCAGCAGCCACCTCCTAGCGAGATCTTACAATGAGCAGTTCTTC.

The chain uses TRBV28 and TRBJ2-3; D may be TRBD1 (10 bases). The CDR3 covers 17 residues. The germline CDR1 and CDR2 sequences are MDHEN and SYDVKM. V dropped 6 bases and J dropped 1 base, with 20 bases sitting between them. As DNA, the CDR3 is TGTGCCAGCAGGGACAGGGGGTTAGCGGGAGGCACAGATACGCAGTATTTT. It specifies CASRDRGLAGGTDTQYF.

The CDR3 region has the DNA TGTGCCAGCAGCTTAACGGGACAAGAAGACACTGAAGCTTTCTTT. Translation gives CASSLTGQEDTEAFF. The chain joins TRBV7-3 to TRBJ1-1, with D tentatively TRBD1 (6 bases). CDR1 is SGHTA and CDR2 is FQGTGA in the germline V gene. The CDR3 totals 15 residues. V gave up 0 bases and J gave up 3 bases, with 11 bases separating them. The full variable domain, with the rest looked up from reference TRBV7-3 and TRBJ1-1, is GAGVSQTPSNKVTEKGKYVELRCDPISGHTALYWYRQSLGQGPEFLIYFQGTGAADDSGLPNDRFFAVRPEGSVSTLKIQRTERGDSAVYLCASSLTGQEDTEAFFGQGTRLTVV.

This clone was observed a handful of times. The chain recombines TRBV6-5 with TRBJ2-3, with 7 nucleotides matching TRBD2. Germline CDR1 is MNHEY and CDR2 is SVGAGI. Unmatched junction bases numbered 7, after V lost 6 bases and J lost 1 base. This CDR3 is 15 amino acids long. CDR3 region: CASSYGLVGTDTQYF. The DNA of the CDR3 is TGTGCCAGCAGCTACGGACTAGTAGGCACAGATACGCAGTATTTT.

V is TRBV7-8 and J is TRBJ2-7; TRBD1 matches at 7 bases. CDR3 length equals 14 residues. In germline, CDR1 is SGHVS, CDR2 FQNEAQ. Trimming at V came to 6 bases and at J to 2 bases, leaving 7 bases not matched to a gene. CDR3 protein: CASSPGGVPYEQYF. The CDR3 bases are TGTGCCAGCAGTCCAGGGGGAGTCCCCTACGAGCAGTACTTC.

This chain connects TRBV5-1 to TRBJ2-1, with D perhaps TRBD2 (6 bases). Germline CDR1 is SGHRS and CDR2 is YFSETQ. This CDR3 has 13 residues. V lost 6 bases to trimming and J lost 0 bases, with 7 bases between them. The CDR3 spells CASTGGSYNEQFF. The CDR3 coding sequence is TGCGCCAGCACCGGGGGCTCCTACAATGAGCAGTTCTTC. The variable domain in full, with the rest retrieved from reference TRBV5-1 and TRBJ2-1, is KAGVTQTPRYLIKTRGQQVTLSCSPISGHRSVSWYQQTPGQGLQFLFEYFSETQRNKGNFPGRFSGRQFSNSRSEMNVSTLELGDSALYLCASTGGSYNEQFFGPGTRLTVL.

The CDR3 bases are TGTGCCAGCAGTTCTGGGGACAGGGGGCATCAGTACTTC. Translation: CASSSGDRGHQYF. The J gene is TRBJ2-7, the V gene TRBV6-5; 12 bases align to TRBD1. The CDR3 sequence is 13 residues long. After removal of 4 bases from V and 10 bases from J, the junction contained 5 bases not matched to a gene. Per the germline V gene, CDR1 is MNHEY and CDR2 is SVGAGI.

Worth noting for this clone: The same CDR3 can be traced to other DNA sequences in this sample. This chain connects TRBV7-2 to TRBJ2-5; TRBD2 matches at 7 bases. Losses at the gene ends were 5 bases for V and 2 bases for J; bases not matched to a gene: 5. The CDR3 has 14 residues. Per germline, CDR1 SGHTA and CDR2 FQGNSA. CDR3 region: CASSPAGEQETQYF. CDR3 in DNA: TGTGCCAGCAGCCCGGCGGGGGAACAAGAGACCCAGTACTTC.

The chain combines TRBV30 with TRBJ1-5, with D perhaps TRBD1 (6 bases). The V gene lost 7 bases and the J gene lost 3 bases, with 13 bases spanning the gap. The CDR3 sequence is 13 residues long. In germline, CDR1 is GTSNPN, CDR2 SVGIG (reference sequence). This CDR3 is CASKTGTNQPQHF. The CDR3 nucleotides read TGTGCCTCTAAGACAGGTACCAATCAGCCCCAGCATTTT.

The chain links TRBV28 to TRBJ2-7, with a tentative D call TRBD1 (5 bases). Germline values: CDR1 MDHEN, CDR2 SYDVKM. The CDR3 is 12 residues long. V gave up 5 bases and J gave up 4 bases, with 9 bases separating them. Here the CDR3 reads CASSQGFYEQYF. DNA for the CDR3: TGTGCCAGCAGTCAGGGATTTTACGAGCAGTACTTC.

This clone was counted a few times. The genes are TRBV28 and TRBJ2-7; 10 bases are a match to TRBD1. The CDR3 sequence is 14 residues long. The trim removed 6 bases at V and 7 bases at J, leaving 9 bases unmatched. The germline V gene encodes CDR1 MDHEN and CDR2 SYDVKM. The CDR3 nucleotides are TGTGCCAGCAGCAGTCCCGGGACAGGGGATGAGCAGTACTTC. Residues: CASSSPGTGDEQYF.

The CDR3 region is CASSGASGRARYNEQFF. The CDR3 DNA is TGTGCCAGCAGCGGGGCTAGCGGGAGGGCCAGGTACAATGAGCAGTTCTTC. The J gene is TRBJ2-1, the V gene TRBV5-4; TRBD2 aligns across 12 bases. The CDR3 is 17 residues long. Trimming removed 4 bases from V and 4 bases from J; junction bases left unmatched: 9. CDR1 and CDR2 from the germline V gene are SGHNT and YYREEE (reference sequence).